This is a list of T cell receptor beta chains from one sample in a study of blood T cell repertoires in COVID-19. Using immunoSEQ multiplex PCR, the repertoire was profiled, and TCRdb retains in-frame clones only, with some absent. The table lists roughly 670,000 clones, about nine tenths of them singletons. Sequences were obtained from peripheral blood. The receptors come from a woman in her late teens or twenties with acute or convalescent COVID-19. The CDR3 runs from the conserved cysteine through the conserved F or W. Each record gives: CDR3 protein, V gene, J gene.

CDR3 protein: CASSLRSFSEAFF
V gene: TRBV7-8
J gene: TRBJ1-1

CDR3 protein: CASSKFRGGEDRPGGYTF
V gene: TRBV21-1
J gene: TRBJ1-2

CDR3 protein: CASSTGRGQETQYF
V gene: TRBV5-1
J gene: TRBJ2-5

CDR3 protein: CASSQDRDTGAFF
V gene: TRBV4-3
J gene: TRBJ1-1

CDR3 protein: CATSRERERGGYNEQFF
V gene: TRBV15
J gene: TRBJ2-1

CDR3 protein: CASNHGRTVTSTNEKLFF
V gene: TRBV5-8
J gene: TRBJ1-4

CDR3 protein: CASRPGGVPGYEQYF
V gene: TRBV27
J gene: TRBJ2-7

CDR3 protein: CASSFEAGASAGELFF
V gene: TRBV7-9
J gene: TRBJ2-2

CDR3 protein: CASSPGWGGQPQHF
V gene: TRBV28
J gene: TRBJ1-5

CDR3 protein: CASSYSSGVSTDTQYF
V gene: TRBV6-2/TRBV6-3
J gene: TRBJ2-3

CDR3 protein: CATEDGASGGTDTQYF
V gene: TRBV19
J gene: TRBJ2-3

CDR3 protein: CASSPGQSSYNSPLHF
V gene: TRBV18
J gene: TRBJ1-6

CDR3 protein: CASTVDPSGTEAFF
V gene: TRBV2
J gene: TRBJ1-1

CDR3 protein: CATSDLRFGGNTGELFF
V gene: TRBV24-1
J gene: TRBJ2-2

CDR3 protein: CASSLAARNTGELFF
V gene: TRBV7-8
J gene: TRBJ2-2

CDR3 protein: CASSLSAGAYEQYF
V gene: TRBV27
J gene: TRBJ2-7

CDR3 protein: CASSLESQAPAYNEQFF
V gene: TRBV7-4
J gene: TRBJ2-1

CDR3 protein: CASSQWTGPKHF
V gene: TRBV27
J gene: TRBJ1-5

CDR3 protein: CASRAGGTDTQYF
V gene: TRBV6-5
J gene: TRBJ2-3

CDR3 protein: CAGREGENTEAFF
V gene: TRBV10-3
J gene: TRBJ1-1

CDR3 protein: CASSSGQGYNEQFF
V gene: TRBV5-1
J gene: TRBJ2-1

CDR3 protein: CASSPTGTYGYTF
V gene: TRBV18
J gene: TRBJ1-2

CDR3 protein: CASSLFFAGGLVSDTQYF
V gene: TRBV7-2
J gene: TRBJ2-3

CDR3 protein: CATRGGANTGELFF
V gene: TRBV24-1
J gene: TRBJ2-2

CDR3 protein: CASSEGRGYTF
V gene: TRBV2
J gene: TRBJ1-2

CDR3 protein: CASSYSWLEDTEAFF
V gene: TRBV6-5
J gene: TRBJ1-1

CDR3 protein: CASSYHRDILAEAFF
V gene: TRBV6-5
J gene: TRBJ1-1

CDR3 protein: CASSSVWETQYF
V gene: TRBV6-2/TRBV6-3
J gene: TRBJ2-5

CDR3 protein: CASSLDRGGTYGYTF
V gene: TRBV2
J gene: TRBJ1-2

CDR3 protein: CASSKTGGDYNEQFF
V gene: TRBV6-5
J gene: TRBJ2-1

CDR3 protein: CASSIQGSNSPLHF
V gene: TRBV19
J gene: TRBJ1-6

CDR3 protein: CSVRINYGYTF
V gene: TRBV29-1
J gene: TRBJ1-2

CDR3 protein: CASRPETGGSYGYTF
V gene: TRBV5-1
J gene: TRBJ1-2

CDR3 protein: CASSRQGARFYGYTF
V gene: TRBV6-5
J gene: TRBJ1-2

CDR3 protein: CASSPLHNEQFF
V gene: TRBV6-2/TRBV6-3
J gene: TRBJ2-1

CDR3 protein: CASSQEWDRVMNTEAFF
V gene: TRBV4-3
J gene: TRBJ1-1

CDR3 protein: CASSQAVAGELFF
V gene: TRBV14
J gene: TRBJ2-2

CDR3 protein: CARGGGSDYGYTF
V gene: TRBV6-6
J gene: TRBJ1-2

CDR3 protein: CAWSRWDREGNTIYF
V gene: TRBV30
J gene: TRBJ1-3

CDR3 protein: CASDWDREGQPQHF
V gene: TRBV6-5
J gene: TRBJ1-5

CDR3 protein: CAMGQVRTEAFF
V gene: TRBV10-3
J gene: TRBJ1-1

CDR3 protein: CASTAGGGYEQYF
V gene: TRBV6-5
J gene: TRBJ2-7

CDR3 protein: CASSGQDRTSGNTIYF
V gene: TRBV9
J gene: TRBJ1-3

CDR3 protein: CASSGGGSYEQYF
V gene: TRBV6-2/TRBV6-3
J gene: TRBJ2-7

CDR3 protein: CASSWLRDRDQPQHF
V gene: TRBV6-2/TRBV6-3
J gene: TRBJ1-5

CDR3 protein: CASREGRTREKLFF
V gene: TRBV21-1
J gene: TRBJ1-4

CDR3 protein: CASSADRGTDTQYF
V gene: TRBV7-3
J gene: TRBJ2-3

CDR3 protein: CASSLGAGTSYGYTF
V gene: TRBV7-8
J gene: TRBJ1-2

CDR3 protein: CASRPGQGGTEAFF
V gene: TRBV6-4
J gene: TRBJ1-1

CDR3 protein: CASSPGGQGYSPLHF
V gene: TRBV3-1/TRBV3-2
J gene: TRBJ1-6

CDR3 protein: CASSLSGTGVPYEQYF
V gene: TRBV27
J gene: TRBJ2-7

CDR3 protein: CATQGGGNTIYF
V gene: TRBV24-1
J gene: TRBJ1-3

CDR3 protein: CASSTTPPRKLFF
V gene: TRBV11-2
J gene: TRBJ1-4